This T cell receptor (beta chain) was profiled in a study of T cells in Graves' hyperthyroidism and ophthalmopathy. Uncontrolled infection, other autoimmune disease, pregnancy and lactation each barred patients from inclusion. Overall study findings and caveats: Most thyroid clonotypes with frequency above 0.001 were detected in blood. A model built on 13 V-J features separated ophthalmopathy from stable hyperthyroidism.

The sample holds many counts of this clonotype. Its antigen is as yet unknown. Researchers amplified the TCR beta CDR3 regions from RNA transcripts. A set of HTBI primers served as the primers for a first-round RT-PCR of the TCR CDR3. TCRdb independently ran MiXCR on the multiplex PCR reads; one entry per CDR3 protein. The table records 650,000 to 750,000 distinct CDR3 sequences, 12% to 15% of them present only once. This receptor was identified in a woman in her late teens or twenties with Graves' hyperthyroidism. Sequenced: blood.

The CDR3 DNA follows: TGTGCCTGGAAACACAGGGGGCTCGGAAACACCATATATTTT. It codes for CAWKHRGLGNTIYF. This chain uses TRBV30 with TRBJ1-3; 9 bases match TRBD1. Germline lookup yields CDR1 GTSNPN and CDR2 SVGIG (reference sequence). The CDR3 covers 14 residues. V dropped 4 bases and J dropped 4; count of bases not matched to a gene: 5.